These 20 T cell receptor beta chains were sequenced from one sample in a study of tumor-infiltrating lymphocytes in primary liver carcinoma. Unsorted bulk tissue of roughly 17-33 mg yielded co-extracted RNA and DNA. Using a constant-region primer together with ProtoScript II reverse transcriptase, TCR beta cDNA was made from about 500 ng of total RNA. Researchers made the TCR beta libraries by running three nested multiplex PCR rounds with slightly modified ARM-PCR. TRBV1-TRBV30 forward primers paired with a C-beta reverse primer were used in the first two PCR rounds, which ran 9 to 10 cycles each. Via MiXCR, TCRdb re-called the multiplex PCR reads, giving one row per CDR3 protein. The sample includes fewer than 110,000 distinct CDR3 sequences, 65% to 75% of them seen just once. The sequenced sample was liver tumor tissue from sampling region 2. Subset specified: tumor region T2, inferior pole. These receptors all stem from a woman aged 60-75 years with primary liver carcinoma and hepatitis B virus infection.

Of note for this clonotype: A junction boundary mismatches the germline segment, possibly from a read error. The chain uses TRBV6-2 or TRBV6-3 and TRBJ2-1; the match to TRBD2 covers 14 bases. The CDR3 covers 18 residues. Germline V CDR1 and CDR2: MNHEY, SVGEGT. The CDR3 DNA sequence: TGTGCCAGCAGTCCCGGGACTAGCGGGAGAGGATCCTACAATGAGCAATTCTTC. Protein: CASSPGTSGRGSYNEQFF.

Concerning this clonotype itself: The missing conserved phenylalanine or tryptophan at the end of this CDR3 makes a read error likely. Because the CDR3's place on the DNA is in doubt, the DNA is left out and the CDR3 is given as listed by TCRdb. The gene calls are TRBV6-5 and TRBJ2-1; whether TRBD1, the table's D call, matches the DNA was not checked. CDR1 is MNHEY, CDR2 SVGAGI, per germline. The CDR3 extends over 13 residues, inclusive of both ends. CDR3 sequence reads: CASRRDELNEQSL.

About this clonotype itself: A junction end diverges from the germline sequence, so it may reflect a read error. This chain uses TRBV6-5 with TRBJ2-7, with 7 nucleotides matching TRBD2. CDR1 is MNHEY and CDR2 is SVGAGI in the germline V gene. The CDR3 is 15 residues long. The CDR3 sequence: CAGRYSTGGSYEQYF. The CDR3 DNA reads as TGTGCCGGCAGATACTCGACGGGAGGCTCCTACGAGCAGTACTTC.

This clonotype was recorded at least ten times. The rearrangement uses TRBV11-3 and TRBJ1-1, with D perhaps matching TRBD1 (5 bases). Trimming removed 4 bases at V and 3 bases at J, with 12 bases between. The CDR3 loop spans 14 amino acids. Germline values: CDR1 SGHNT, CDR2 YENEEA. CDR3 loop: CASSYGGSDTEAFF. DNA for the CDR3: TGTGCCAGCAGCTACGGGGGGTCGGACACTGAAGCTTTCTTT.

With regard to this clonotype: A read error may be the cause here, since a much bigger clone is one base away. The CDR3 bases are TGTGCCAGCCGGGCGGGGGCGGACGGGAATGAGCAGTTCTTC. Translated: CASRAGADGNEQFF. The chain joins TRBV10-3 to TRBJ2-1, with TRBD2 as a possible D gene (7 bases). The length of the CDR3 is 14 residues. V dropped 10 bases and J dropped 7 bases, with 20 bases sitting between them. Germline V gene lookup returns CDR1 ENHRY and CDR2 SYGVKD.

This clonotype was seen a few times. V is TRBV6-4 and J is TRBJ1-2, with D perhaps TRBD1 (6 bases). V was pared by 2 bases and J by 10 bases, with 17 bases between. Germline V gene lookup returns CDR1 MRHNA and CDR2 SNTAGT. This CDR3 spans 14 amino acids. CDR3 sequence reads: CASSDTDRLSDYTF. CDR3 coding DNA: TGTGCCAGCAGTGACACAGACAGGCTGAGCGACTACACCTTC.

This clonotype was found a few times. With a much larger clone just one base away, this may be a read error. This chain connects TRBV5-4 to TRBJ1-1; TRBD1 is a possible D gene (6 bases). The CDR3 sequence is 13 residues long. From germline, CDR1 is SGHNT and CDR2 YYREEE (reference sequence). CDR3 DNA sequence: TGTACCAGCAGCCAAGGACAGAAAACTGAAGCTTTCTTT. Its protein is CTSSQGQKTEAFF.

This clonotype was picked up a small number of times. The conserved closing phenylalanine or tryptophan is absent in this CDR3, likely reflecting a read error. The DNA is omitted, as the CDR3 cannot be located on it reliably, and the CDR3 follows TCRdb's listing. The chain joins TRBV11-2 to TRBJ2-7; the table's D gene call, TRBD2, was not cross checked with the DNA. CDR1 and CDR2 (germline): SGHAT, FQNNGV. The CDR3 is 17 residues long, counting both termini. CDR3 region: CASSPPEGRVGNYEQYL.

The V gene is TRBV18, the J gene TRBJ2-1; D uncertain. Looked up from germline, CDR1 is KGHSH and CDR2 is LQKENI. Between the trimmed V and J ends, which lost 1 base and 6 bases, there was a span of 7 bases. This CDR3 is built from 13 residues. CDR3 nucleotide sequence: TGTGCCAGCTCACCACAGGCTACCAATGAGCAGTTCTTC. Protein sequence: CASSPQATNEQFF.

This sequence joins TRBV19 and TRBJ1-2; D is uncertain. The CDR3 is 14 residues long. With 0 bases removed from V and 3 bases from J, the gap between germline ends came to 8 bases. Germline loops: CDR1 LNHDA, CDR2 SQIVND (reference sequence). The CDR3 nucleotides are TGTGCCAGTAGTATAGATCACAGAGACTATGGCTACACCTTC. This codes for CASSIDHRDYGYTF.

The sample holds many counts of this clonotype. V usage is TRBV29-1 and J usage is TRBJ1-1; tentatively, D is TRBD1 (5 bases). Germline CDR1 SQVTM, CDR2 ANQGSEA. V was clipped by 0 bases and J by 5 bases, with 13 bases between them. This CDR3 spans 14 amino acids. The CDR3 loop reads CSVEESGVWTEAFF. CDR3 DNA sequence: TGCAGCGTTGAAGAATCGGGGGTGTGGACTGAAGCTTTCTTT.

As to this clonotype: This is likely a read error, given that the CDR3 carries no conserved phenylalanine or tryptophan at its end. V is TRBV7-9 and J is TRBJ2-1; TRBD1 matches 12 bases. The CDR3 length is 16 residues. The V gene end was trimmed by 5 bases and the J gene end by 7 bases; junction bases not matched to a gene: 9. The V gene's germline CDR1 is SEHNR and CDR2 FQNEAQ (reference sequence). CDR3 loop: CASSIPGTGGGNEQFS. CDR3 in DNA: TGTGCCAGCAGCATCCCCGGGACAGGGGGCGGGAATGAGCAGTTCTCC.

Remarks on this clonotype: A much larger clone is a single base away; this may be a read error. This likely comes from a read error, as the CDR3 has no conserved phenylalanine or tryptophan at its end. The CDR3 protein is CASSISGKWRETQYV. Written as DNA, the CDR3 is TGTGCCAGCAGTATTAGCGGGAAATGGCGGGAGACCCAGTACGTC. V usage is TRBV28 and J usage is TRBJ2-5; 8 bases match TRBD2. Germline V CDR1 and CDR2: MDHEN, SYDVKM. This CDR3 contains 15 residues. The junction had 10 bases not matched to a gene; V was cut back by 5 bases and J by 5 bases.

This clonotype was seen at least ten times. This sequence joins TRBV14 and TRBJ1-2; D gene unclear. CDR3 length: 15 residues. CDR1 and CDR2 (germline): SGHDN, FVKESK. Trimming removed 0 bases from V and 2 bases from J, with 10 bases in between. The CDR3 region is CASSQDPDLNYGYTF. The CDR3 region has the DNA TGTGCCAGCAGCCAAGATCCAGACTTGAACTATGGCTACACCTTC.

About this clonotype: With a much larger clone just one base away, this may be a read error. V and J are TRBV6-1 and TRBJ1-3, with D hard to call. Germline V lookup: CDR1 MNHNS, CDR2 SASEGT. Trimming pared 7 bases from V and 5 bases from J, leaving 12 bases between. This CDR3 has 13 amino acids. CDR3 sequence reads: CASMERPRNTIYF. The CDR3 region has the DNA TGTGCCAGCATGGAAAGGCCCAGAAACACCATATATTTT.

The rearrangement links TRBV28 to TRBJ2-1; TRBD2 might be the D (5 bases). V shed 7 bases and J shed 7 bases, with 11 bases lying between them. Germline assignment: CDR1 MDHEN and CDR2 SYDVKM. CDR3 length: 12 amino acids. CDR3 DNA sequence: TGTGCCAGCATTACTAGGCGTAATGAGCAGTTCTTC. Translating gives CASITRRNEQFF.

This clonotype was recorded only once. The chain carries TRBV12-3 or TRBV12-4 and TRBJ1-2; 9 bases are a match to TRBD1. The CDR3 consists of 16 residues. The trim removed 11 bases at V and 3 bases at J, leaving 16 bases unmatched. CDR3 bases: TGTGCCGGTAGTCCCATCACAGGGGGCGGGGACTATGGCTACACCTTC. This codes for CAGSPITGGGDYGYTF.

Details on this clonotype: The CDR3 does not end in the conserved phenylalanine or tryptophan, so this is likely a read error. The limits of the CDR3 on the DNA are not certain, so only TCRdb's listed CDR3 is given. The chain carries TRBV14 and TRBJ2-7; the table's TRBD1 call for D was not verified on the DNA. CDR1 and CDR2 (germline): SGHDN, FVKESK. The CDR3 has 13 residues if both end residues are counted. This CDR3 is CATFRDRGHEQYL.

For this clonotype: One junction end disagrees with the germline gene, perhaps due to a read error. The V and J genes are TRBV29-1 and TRBJ2-7; D might be TRBD1 (6 bases). The CDR3 runs to 15 residues. Germline-derived CDR1 and CDR2 are SQVTM and ANQGSEA. The DNA for the CDR3 is TGCAGCGTTGAAGAAGGGACACCAGGCCCCTACGAACAGTACTTC. It encodes CSVEEGTPGPYEQYF.

Remarks on this clonotype: The germline gene is not matched at one end of the junction; a read error may be the cause. The J gene is TRBJ2-1, the V gene TRBV29-1, with D perhaps TRBD2 (6 bases). The CDR3 has 16 amino acids. The germline gives CDR1 SQVTM, CDR2 ANQGSEA. This CDR3 is CSVEDLLGGAYNEQSF. The CDR3 nucleotides read TGTAGCGTTGAAGATCTTTTGGGGGGAGCCTACAATGAGCAGTCCTTC.